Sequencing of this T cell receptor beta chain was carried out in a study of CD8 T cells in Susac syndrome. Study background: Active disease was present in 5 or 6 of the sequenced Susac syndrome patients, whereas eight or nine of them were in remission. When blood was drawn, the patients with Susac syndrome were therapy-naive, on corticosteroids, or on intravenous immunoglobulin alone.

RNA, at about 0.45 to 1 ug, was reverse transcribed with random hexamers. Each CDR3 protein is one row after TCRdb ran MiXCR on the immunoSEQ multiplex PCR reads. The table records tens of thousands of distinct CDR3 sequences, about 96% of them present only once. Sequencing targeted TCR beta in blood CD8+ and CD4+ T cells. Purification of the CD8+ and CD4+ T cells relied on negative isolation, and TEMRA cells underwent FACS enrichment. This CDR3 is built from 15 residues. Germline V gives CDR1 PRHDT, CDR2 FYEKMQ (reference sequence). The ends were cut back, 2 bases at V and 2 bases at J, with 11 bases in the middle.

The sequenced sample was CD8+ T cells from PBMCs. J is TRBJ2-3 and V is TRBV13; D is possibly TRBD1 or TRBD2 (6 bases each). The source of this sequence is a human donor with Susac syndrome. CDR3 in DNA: TGTGCCAGCAGCTTATTCGGGGGCGCCACAGATACGCAGTATTTT. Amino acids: CASSLFGGATDTQYF.